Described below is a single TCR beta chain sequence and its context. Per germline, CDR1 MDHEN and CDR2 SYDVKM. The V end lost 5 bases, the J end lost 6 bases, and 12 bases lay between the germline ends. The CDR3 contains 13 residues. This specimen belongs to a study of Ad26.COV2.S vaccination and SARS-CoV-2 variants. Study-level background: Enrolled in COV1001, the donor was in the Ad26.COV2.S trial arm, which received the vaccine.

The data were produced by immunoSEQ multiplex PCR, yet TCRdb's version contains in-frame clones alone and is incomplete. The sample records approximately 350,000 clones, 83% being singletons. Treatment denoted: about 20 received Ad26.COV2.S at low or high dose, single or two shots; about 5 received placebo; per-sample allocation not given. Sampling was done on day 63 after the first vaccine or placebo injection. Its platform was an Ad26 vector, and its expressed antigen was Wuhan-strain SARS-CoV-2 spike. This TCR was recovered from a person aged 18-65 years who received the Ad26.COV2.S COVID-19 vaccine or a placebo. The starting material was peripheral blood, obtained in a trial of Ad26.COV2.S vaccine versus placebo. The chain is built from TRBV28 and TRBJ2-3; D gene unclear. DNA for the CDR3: TGTGCCAGCAGTCCTAACCCCGGGGATACGCAGTATTTT. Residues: CASSPNPGDTQYF.